The 9 T cell receptor beta chains in this list originate from one sample, sequenced in a study of molecular identifiers for immune sequencing clone quantification. TCRdb used MiXCR to reprocess the PCR reads, holding one entry per CDR3 protein. The sample holds around 300,000 distinct CDR3 sequences; roughly 23% are singletons and the top ten take around 0.76%. The sample consisted of naive CD8+ T cells from blood, with Jurkat cell RNA spiked in. Specified subset: FACS-sorted CD8+CD4-CCR7+CD45RA+ naive T cells. The receptors were sampled from a human donor in good health. Some libraries in this study had Jurkat cell RNA spiked in.

There are many counts of this clonotype. The gene calls are TRBV6-5 and TRBJ1-1; D unclear. The CDR3 consists of 14 residues. The germline V gene encodes CDR1 MNHEY and CDR2 SVGAGI. The V gene lost 2 bases and the J gene lost 4 bases, with 11 bases spanning the gap. As DNA, the CDR3 is TGTGCCAGCAGTTACGCCGGGATCTCCACTGAAGCTTTCTTT. Amino acid sequence: CASSYAGISTEAFF.

This clonotype came up a few times. This chain's CDR3 is CASSYGPALEQYF. The CDR3 nucleotides are TGTGCCAGCAGTTACGGTCCAGCACTAGAGCAGTACTTC. The V and J genes are TRBV6-5 and TRBJ2-7; D call uncertain. V was clipped by 2 bases and J by 7 bases, with 12 bases between them. Germline CDR1 and CDR2: MNHEY and SVGAGI. This CDR3 has 13 residues.

In its sample, this clonotype was seen a few times. CDR3 loop: CASSEGGAGNQPQHF. CDR3 bases: TGTGCCAGCAGTGAGGGGGGGGCAGGCAATCAGCCCCAGCATTTT. The chain combines TRBV25-1 with TRBJ1-5, with D possibly TRBD1 on 6 matching bases. Germline V gene lookup returns CDR1 MGHDK and CDR2 SYGVNS. Trimming took 3 bases from V and 2 from J, leaving 11 bases between them. This CDR3 contains 15 residues.

This clonotype was seen only a few times. CDR3 in DNA: TGCAGTGCTAGAGACGTTAGCAGCTCCTACGAGCAGTACTTC. It yields the protein CSARDVSSSYEQYF. This rearrangement joins TRBV20-1 to TRBJ2-7, with D unclear. This CDR3 is built from 14 residues. Trimming left V 0 bases short and J 0 bases short, with 9 bases between. Per germline, CDR1 DFQATT and CDR2 SNEGSKA (reference sequence).

This clonotype was found many times. The chain uses TRBV12-3 or TRBV12-4 and TRBJ2-3, with a weak D call TRBD2 (6 bases). The ends were cut back, 2 bases at V and 0 bases at J, with 9 bases in the middle. The CDR3 is made up of 15 amino acids. The CDR3 DNA reads TGTGCCAGCAGTTTAAGGGACTGGAGCACAGATACGCAGTATTTT. This translates into CASSLRDWSTDTQYF.

This clonotype was seen only a few times. A junction boundary mismatches the germline segment, possibly from a read error. J is TRBJ2-7 and V is TRBV7-2; the match to TRBD2 covers 12 bases. CDR1 and CDR2 from the germline V gene are SGHTA and FQGNSA. CDR3 size: 15 residues. CDR3 nucleotide sequence: TGTGCCAGCAGCCCGACTAGCGGGGGTGCATACGCGCAGTACTTC. Protein product: CASSPTSGGAYAQYF.

As regards this clonotype: A much more abundant neighbour one base away suggests this may be a read error. In nucleotides, the CDR3 is TGCGCCAGCGGCGCAGCACATGGGCCCCCTGATACGCAGTATTTT. Its protein is CASGAAHGPPDTQYF. The V call is TRBV4-3, the J call TRBJ2-3; D is unresolved. V was shortened by 8 bases and J by 6 bases, with 21 bases between the two germline ends. CDR1 is LGHNA and CDR2 is YSLEER in the germline V gene. The CDR3 is 15 amino acids.

This clonotype occurred a few times. Given the absence of the conserved phenylalanine or tryptophan at the CDR3 end, a read error is likely. V usage is TRBV12-3 or TRBV12-4 and J usage is TRBJ2-7, with 12 bases matching TRBD2. J gave up 4 bases and V 6 bases, and 7 bases lay outside the gene matches. This CDR3 region has 15 residues. The CDR3 region is CASSPSGLAGYEQYS. CDR3 sequence (DNA): TGTGCCAGCAGCCCATCGGGACTAGCGGGTTACGAGCAGTACTCC.

This clonotype was detected ten times or more. The CDR3 bases are TGTGCCAGTAGTATCGGGGGCGAGCAGTACTTC. This codes for CASSIGGEQYF. The chain has TRBV19 and TRBJ2-7, with D possibly being TRBD2 (6 bases). The germline V gene has CDR1 LNHDA and CDR2 SQIVND (reference sequence). The V end was cut by 3 bases, the J end by 6 bases, with 6 bases between. This CDR3 is built from 11 residues.